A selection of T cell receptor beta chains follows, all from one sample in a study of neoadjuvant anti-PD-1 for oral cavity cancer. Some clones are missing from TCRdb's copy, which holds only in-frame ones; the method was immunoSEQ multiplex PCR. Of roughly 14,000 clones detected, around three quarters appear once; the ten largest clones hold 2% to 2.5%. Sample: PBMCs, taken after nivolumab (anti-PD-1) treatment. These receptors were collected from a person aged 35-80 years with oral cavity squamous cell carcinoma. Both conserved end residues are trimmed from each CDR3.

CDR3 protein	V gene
ASSEALEAGEAF	TRBV6-1
APPWLGYGYT	TRBV21-1
ASSYSTLAAETQY	TRBV6-5
ASSALAGGTDTQY	TRBV2
ASSLRDRGNTSTDTQY	TRBV11-3
ASSLGVGGGVQETQY	TRBV7-6
ASRQGLNTEAF	TRBV10-3
ASSQRGLREQF	TRBV16
ASSYGYSNEKLF	TRBV7-9
ASSQDSVPSNSPLH	TRBV4-1
ASSDTGGYGYT	TRBV7-6
ASRADPRGTEAF	TRBV10-1
ASSLGEAALGQGYT	TRBV5-4
ASSWATGFLRNIGELF	TRBV5-1
ATKGLAGRETQY	TRBV2
ASSNSGHPEAF	TRBV6-5
ASSQAAETYGYT	TRBV4-2
ASSQPPGQGAVEQY	TRBV4-1
ASSPLLAGSYEQY	TRBV14
AIRNTGLANYGYT	TRBV10-3
ASRPLGGRSNEQY	TRBV27
ASSLVQAGEAYNEQF	TRBV5-6
ASSQNLNYGYT	TRBV19
ASSLTGLVAEQY	TRBV7-3
ASSLEVGREFGQY	TRBV7-2
ASSMSSGYYEQY	TRBV19
ASSLAGYSPLH	TRBV5-1
ASRPMTGPNSPLH	TRBV6-1
ASSVAAETTTGNTEAF	TRBV2
SGGRYNEQF	TRBV29-1
ASSQEMGTAEREKLF	TRBV4-2
SVPGQVNAGELF	TRBV29-1
ASSHPGAGSTEAF	TRBV19
ASSAFGTSFEDEQF	TRBV11-2
ASSLAGDQPQH	TRBV5-1
ASSPGQGLEQF	TRBV7-3
ASRGLRFSGNTIY	TRBV11-2
ASGIVDEQF	TRBV6-6
ASSPIGPRETQY	TRBV6-5
ASSQGSVDTDTQY	TRBV4-1
ASSQGEHNEQF	TRBV4-1
ASFSGGQSTGELF	TRBV27
ASRPGTGGAITEAF	TRBV9
ASSQEVASNEQF	TRBV4-1
ASSLDLASRETQY	TRBV5-4
ASSLSGGGGANQPQH	TRBV5-1
ASSFSGGGWTDTQY	TRBV7-3
ASSATISYEQY	TRBV2
AWSPGSEAF	TRBV30
ASSAQTRGYNEQF	TRBV11-2